This T cell receptor (beta chain) was identified during a study of T cells in narcolepsy. In the study overall: Healthy controls were enrolled alongside patients with narcolepsy type 1 or type 2. The study's findings and limits: No autoreactive T cell clone sequences appeared in some memory CD4+ repertoires. Reportedly, autoreactive clonotypes were serially detected in patients' blood but not controls'. Autoreactive HCRT-specific and TRIB2-specific clonotypes were marked in same-patient CSF-versus-blood CD4+ comparisons.

Assay used: immunoSEQ multiplex PCR; TCRdb lists only in-frame clones, some missing. The top ten clones hold around 2.3% of a sample with 30,000 to 40,000 clones, approximately 78% of them seen once. Germline V gene data show CDR1 as SNHLY and CDR2 as FYNNEI. The CDR3 runs to 17 residues. With 1 base clipped from V and 4 bases from J, the junction kept 9 bases outside the gene matches. About this clone itself: Its antigen is as yet unknown.

Sequences were obtained from CD45RA- memory CD4+ T cells from PBMCs. The J gene is TRBJ2-5, the V gene TRBV2, with 10 positions matching TRBD2. The sequence was obtained from a human donor with narcolepsy. CDR3 sequence: CASSEGVAGGRRETQYF. The DNA of the CDR3 is TGTGCCAGCAGTGAAGGGGTAGCGGGAGGCCGTCGAGAGACCCAGTACTTC.